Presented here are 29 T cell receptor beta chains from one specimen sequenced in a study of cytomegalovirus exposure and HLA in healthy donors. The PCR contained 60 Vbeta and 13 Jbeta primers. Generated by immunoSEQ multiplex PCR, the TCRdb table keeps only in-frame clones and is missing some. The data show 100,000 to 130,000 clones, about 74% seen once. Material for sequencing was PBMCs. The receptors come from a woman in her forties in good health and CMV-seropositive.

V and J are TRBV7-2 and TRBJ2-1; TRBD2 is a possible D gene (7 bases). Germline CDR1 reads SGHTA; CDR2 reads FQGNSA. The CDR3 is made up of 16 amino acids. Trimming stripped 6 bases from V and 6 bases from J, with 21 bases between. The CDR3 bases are TGTGCCAGCAGACCTAGGGGAGGGGGGGTGAGCAATGAGCAGTTCTTC. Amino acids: CASRPRGGGVSNEQFF.

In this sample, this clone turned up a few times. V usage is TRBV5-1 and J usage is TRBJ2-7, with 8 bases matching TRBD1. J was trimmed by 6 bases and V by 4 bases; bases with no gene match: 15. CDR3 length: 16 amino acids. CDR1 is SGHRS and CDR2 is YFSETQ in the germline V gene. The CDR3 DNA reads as TGCGCCAGCAGCCCCTACCCCCAGGGGGCGCAAGGCGAGCAGTACTTC. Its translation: CASSPYPQGAQGEQYF.

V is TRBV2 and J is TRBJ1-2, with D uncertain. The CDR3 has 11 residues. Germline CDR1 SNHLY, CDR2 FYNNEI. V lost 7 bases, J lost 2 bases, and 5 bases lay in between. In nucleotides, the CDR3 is TGTGCCAGCACACAGAACTATGGCTACACCTTC. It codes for CASTQNYGYTF. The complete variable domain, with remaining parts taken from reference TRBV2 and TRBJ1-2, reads EPEVTQTPSHQVTQMGQEVILRCVPISNHLYFYWYRQILGQKVEFLVSFYNNEISEKSEIFDDQFSVERPDGSNFTLKIRSTKLEDSAMYFCASTQNYGYTFGSGTRLTVV.

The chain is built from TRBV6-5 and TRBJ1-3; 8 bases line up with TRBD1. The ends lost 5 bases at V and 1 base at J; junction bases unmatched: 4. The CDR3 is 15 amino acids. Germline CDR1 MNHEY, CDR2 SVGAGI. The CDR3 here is CASSRTGGSGNTIYF. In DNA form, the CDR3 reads TGTGCCAGCAGTCGAACAGGGGGTTCTGGAAACACCATATATTTT.

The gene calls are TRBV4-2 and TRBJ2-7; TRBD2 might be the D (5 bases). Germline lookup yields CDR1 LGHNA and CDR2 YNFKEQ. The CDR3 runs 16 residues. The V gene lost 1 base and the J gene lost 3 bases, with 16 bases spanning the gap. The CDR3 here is CASSQGFEGTYYEQYF. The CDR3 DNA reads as TGTGCCAGCAGCCAAGGTTTTGAGGGAACCTACTACGAGCAGTACTTC.

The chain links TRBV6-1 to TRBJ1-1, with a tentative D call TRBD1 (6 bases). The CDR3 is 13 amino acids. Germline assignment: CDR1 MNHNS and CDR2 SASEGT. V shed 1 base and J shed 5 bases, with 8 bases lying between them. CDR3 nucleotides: TGTGCCAGCAGTGAAGTAGGGACAACTGAAGCTTTCTTT. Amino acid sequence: CASSEVGTTEAFF.

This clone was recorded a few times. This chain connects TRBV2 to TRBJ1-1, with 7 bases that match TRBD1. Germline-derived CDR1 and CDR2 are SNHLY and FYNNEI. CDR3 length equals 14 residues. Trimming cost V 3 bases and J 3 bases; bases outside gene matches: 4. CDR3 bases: TGTGCCAGCAGTGACCTGACAGGGTACACTGAAGCTTTCTTT. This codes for CASSDLTGYTEAFF.

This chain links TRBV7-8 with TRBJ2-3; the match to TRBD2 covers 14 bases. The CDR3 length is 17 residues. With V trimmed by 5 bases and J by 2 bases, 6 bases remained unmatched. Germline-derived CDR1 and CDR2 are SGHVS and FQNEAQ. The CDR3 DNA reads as TGTGCCAGCAGCCCTGGGACTAGCGGGGGCCTCACAGATACGCAGTATTTT. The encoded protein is CASSPGTSGGLTDTQYF.

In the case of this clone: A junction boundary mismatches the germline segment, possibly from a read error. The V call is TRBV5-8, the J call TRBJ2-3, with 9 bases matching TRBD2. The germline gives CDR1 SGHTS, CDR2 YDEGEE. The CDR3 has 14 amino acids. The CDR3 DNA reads TGTGCCAGCACCAAAGGGACTAGCAAAGATACGCAGTATTTT. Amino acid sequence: CASTKGTSKDTQYF.

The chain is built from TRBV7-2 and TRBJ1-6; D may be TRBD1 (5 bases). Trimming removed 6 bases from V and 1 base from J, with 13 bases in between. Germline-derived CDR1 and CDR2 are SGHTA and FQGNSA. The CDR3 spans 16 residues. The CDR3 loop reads CASSQRGWSYNSPLHF. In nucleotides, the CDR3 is TGTGCCAGCAGTCAGCGGGGGTGGTCCTATAATTCACCCCTCCACTTT.

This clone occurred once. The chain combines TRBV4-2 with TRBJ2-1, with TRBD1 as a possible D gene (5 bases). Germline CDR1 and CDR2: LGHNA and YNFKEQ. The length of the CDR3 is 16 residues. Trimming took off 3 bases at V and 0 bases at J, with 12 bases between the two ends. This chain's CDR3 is CASSQGGANSYNEQFF. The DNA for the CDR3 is TGTGCCAGCAGCCAGGGTGGGGCGAACTCCTACAATGAGCAGTTCTTC.

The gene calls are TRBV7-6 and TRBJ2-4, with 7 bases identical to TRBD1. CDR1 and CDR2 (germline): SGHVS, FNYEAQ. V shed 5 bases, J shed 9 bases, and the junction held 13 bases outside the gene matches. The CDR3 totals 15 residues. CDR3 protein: CASSTSTGLIGIQYF. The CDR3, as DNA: TGTGCCAGCAGCACCTCGACAGGGCTTATAGGCATTCAGTACTTC. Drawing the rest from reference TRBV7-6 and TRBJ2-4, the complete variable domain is GAGVSQSPRYKVTKRGQDVALRCDPISGHVSLYWYRQALGQGPEFLTYFNYEAQQDKSGLPNDRFSAERPEGSISTLTIQRTEQRDSAMYRCASSTSTGLIGIQYFGAGTRLSVL.

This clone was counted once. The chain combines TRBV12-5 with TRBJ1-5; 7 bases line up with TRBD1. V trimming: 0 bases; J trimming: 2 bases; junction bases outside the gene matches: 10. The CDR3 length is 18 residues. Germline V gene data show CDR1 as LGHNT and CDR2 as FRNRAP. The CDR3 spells CASGLVVEGAVGNQPQHF. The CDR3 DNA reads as TGTGCTAGTGGTTTGGTAGTGGAGGGGGCGGTGGGCAATCAGCCCCAGCATTTT.

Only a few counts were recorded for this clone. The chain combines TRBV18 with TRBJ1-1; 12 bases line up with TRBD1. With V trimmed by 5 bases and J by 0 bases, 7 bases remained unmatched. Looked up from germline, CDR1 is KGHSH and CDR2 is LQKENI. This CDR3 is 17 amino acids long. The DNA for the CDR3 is TGTGCCAGCTCATTATCCGGGACAGGGGGCCTGAACACTGAAGCTTTCTTT. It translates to CASSLSGTGGLNTEAFF.

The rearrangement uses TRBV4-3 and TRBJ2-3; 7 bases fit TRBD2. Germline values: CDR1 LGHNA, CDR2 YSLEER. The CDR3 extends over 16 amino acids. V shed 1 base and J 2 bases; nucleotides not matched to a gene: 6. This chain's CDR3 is CASSQASGGSTDTQYF. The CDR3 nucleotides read TGCGCCAGCAGCCAAGCTTCCGGGGGGTCCACAGATACGCAGTATTTT.

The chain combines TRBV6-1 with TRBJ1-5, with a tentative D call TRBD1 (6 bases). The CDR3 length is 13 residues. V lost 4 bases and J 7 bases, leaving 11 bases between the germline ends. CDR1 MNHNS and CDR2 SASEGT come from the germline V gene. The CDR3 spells CASSVQGRQPQHF. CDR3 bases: TGTGCCAGCAGTGTACAGGGTCGCCAGCCCCAGCATTTT.

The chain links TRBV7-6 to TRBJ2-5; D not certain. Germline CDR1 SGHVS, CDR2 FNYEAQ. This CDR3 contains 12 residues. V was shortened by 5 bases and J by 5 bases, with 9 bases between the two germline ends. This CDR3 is CASSPLGETQYF. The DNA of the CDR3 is TGTGCCAGCAGCCCCCTCGGGGAGACCCAGTACTTC. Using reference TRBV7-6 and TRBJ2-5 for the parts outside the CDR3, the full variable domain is GAGVSQSPRYKVTKRGQDVALRCDPISGHVSLYWYRQALGQGPEFLTYFNYEAQQDKSGLPNDRFSAERPEGSISTLTIQRTEQRDSAMYRCASSPLGETQYFGPGTRLLVL.

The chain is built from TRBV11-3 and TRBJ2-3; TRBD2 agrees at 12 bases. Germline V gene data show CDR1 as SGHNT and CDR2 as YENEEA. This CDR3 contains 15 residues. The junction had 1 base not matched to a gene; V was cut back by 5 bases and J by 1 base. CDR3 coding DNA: TGTGCCAGCAGCAGGACTAGCGGGGGCACAGATACGCAGTATTTT. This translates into CASSRTSGGTDTQYF.

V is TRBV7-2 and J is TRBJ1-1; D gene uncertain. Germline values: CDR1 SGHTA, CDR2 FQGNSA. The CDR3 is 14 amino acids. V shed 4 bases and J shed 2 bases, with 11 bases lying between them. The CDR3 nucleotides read TGTGCCAGCAGCTACGTAGCCGGTAACACTGAAGCTTTCTTT. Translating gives CASSYVAGNTEAFF.

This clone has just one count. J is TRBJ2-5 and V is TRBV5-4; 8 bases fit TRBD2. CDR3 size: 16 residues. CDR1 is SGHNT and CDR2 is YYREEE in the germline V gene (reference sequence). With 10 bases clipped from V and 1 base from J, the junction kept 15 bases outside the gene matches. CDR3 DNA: TGTGCCGCTGGGGGTTGGGCGGGGGGATCCCAAGAGACCCAGTACTTC. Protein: CAAGGWAGGSQETQYF.

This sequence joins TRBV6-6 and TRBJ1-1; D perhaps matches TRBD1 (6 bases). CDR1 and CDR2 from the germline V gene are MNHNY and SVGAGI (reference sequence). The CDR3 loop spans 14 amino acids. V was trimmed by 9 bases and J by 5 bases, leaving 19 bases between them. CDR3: CASILQGDSTEAFF. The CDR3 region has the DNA TGTGCCAGTATTTTACAGGGAGACTCTACTGAAGCTTTCTTT.

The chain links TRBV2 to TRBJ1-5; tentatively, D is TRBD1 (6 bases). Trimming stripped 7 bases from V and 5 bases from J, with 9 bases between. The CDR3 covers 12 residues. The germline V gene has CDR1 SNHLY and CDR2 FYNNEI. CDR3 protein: CASTTGYQPQHF. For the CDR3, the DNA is TGTGCCAGCACGACAGGATATCAGCCCCAGCATTTT.

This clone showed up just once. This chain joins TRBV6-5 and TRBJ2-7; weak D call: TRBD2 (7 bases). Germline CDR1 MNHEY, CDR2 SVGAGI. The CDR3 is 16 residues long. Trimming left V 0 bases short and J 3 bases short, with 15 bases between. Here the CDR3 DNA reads TGTGCCAGCAGTTACTCAGGGGGGGGTGCCGTCTACGAGCAGTACTTC. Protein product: CASSYSGGGAVYEQYF.

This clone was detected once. In nucleotides, the CDR3 is TGCGCCAGCAGCTCGACCTATAGGACAGGACGAGCTATGAACACTGAAGCTTTCTTT. Translated: CASSSTYRTGRAMNTEAFF. The rearrangement joins TRBV5-1 to TRBJ1-1; 7 positions match TRBD1. The germline CDR1 and CDR2 sequences are SGHRS and YFSETQ. The CDR3 has 19 residues. V lost 3 bases to trimming and J lost 0 bases; unmatched junction nucleotides: 17.

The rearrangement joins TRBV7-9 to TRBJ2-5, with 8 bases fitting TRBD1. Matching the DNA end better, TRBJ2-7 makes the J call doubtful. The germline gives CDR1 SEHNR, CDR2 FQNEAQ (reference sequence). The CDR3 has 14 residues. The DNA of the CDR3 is TGTGCCAGCAGCTTGACAGGGGTGGGCTACGAGCAGTACTTC. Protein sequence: CASSLTGVGYEQYF.

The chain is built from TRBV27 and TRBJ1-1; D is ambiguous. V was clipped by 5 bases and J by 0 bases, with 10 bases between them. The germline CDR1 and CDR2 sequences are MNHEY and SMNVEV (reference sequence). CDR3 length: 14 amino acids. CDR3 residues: CASSDPRLNTEAFF. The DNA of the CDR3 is TGTGCCAGCAGTGATCCGAGGCTGAACACTGAAGCTTTCTTT.

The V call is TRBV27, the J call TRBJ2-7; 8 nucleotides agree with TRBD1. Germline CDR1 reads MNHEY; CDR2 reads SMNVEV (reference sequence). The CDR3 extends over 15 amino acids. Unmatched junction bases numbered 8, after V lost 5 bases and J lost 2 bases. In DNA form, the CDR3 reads TGTGCCAGCAGTATACGGGAACAGGGGGCCTACGAGCAGTACTTC. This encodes CASSIREQGAYEQYF.

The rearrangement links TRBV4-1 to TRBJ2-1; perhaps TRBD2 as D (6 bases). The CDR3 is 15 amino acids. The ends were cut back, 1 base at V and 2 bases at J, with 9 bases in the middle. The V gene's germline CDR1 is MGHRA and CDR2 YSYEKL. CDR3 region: CASSQGSGPYNEQFF. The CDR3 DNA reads TGCGCCAGCAGCCAAGGCAGCGGGCCCTACAATGAGCAGTTCTTC.

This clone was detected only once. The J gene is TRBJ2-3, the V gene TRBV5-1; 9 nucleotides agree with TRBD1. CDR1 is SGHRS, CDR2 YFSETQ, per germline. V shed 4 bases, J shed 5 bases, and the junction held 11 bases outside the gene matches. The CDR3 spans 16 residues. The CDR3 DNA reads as TGCGCCAGCAGCGGGATTCCGGGACAGGGAAGAGATACGCAGTATTTT. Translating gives CASSGIPGQGRDTQYF.